This entry concerns a single T cell receptor beta chain. This sample stems from a study of blood T cell repertoires in COVID-19. Background on the study: The recovered donors of Cohort 3 showed two negative PCRs, clearance, or symptom resolution. COVID-19 samples collected from the United States, Italy and Spain covered acute and convalescent phases.

Profiled with immunoSEQ multiplex PCR; TCRdb holds only in-frame clones, not every one. The sample lists 350,000 to 400,000 clones, around 87% occurring once. Germline loops: CDR1 MNHEY, CDR2 SMNVEV (reference sequence). Deletions cut 6 bases from V and 5 bases from J, with 5 bases between. The CDR3 loop spans 11 amino acids. The sample comprised PBMCs or T cells enriched from blood (not recorded which). The clonotype originates from a man between 40 and 49 years old in a cohort exposed to, infected with or recovered from COVID-19 (not recorded which). The chain carries TRBV27 and TRBJ2-1; D unclear. The CDR3 region is CASSPNNEQFF. The CDR3 region has the DNA TGTGCCAGCAGCCCAAACAATGAGCAGTTCTTC.